Presented here are 30 T cell receptor beta chains from one specimen sequenced in a study of shared clonotypes between healthy human individuals. The repertoire was sequenced with immunoSEQ multiplex PCR; TCRdb's copy has only in-frame clones and lacks some. The sample consists of about 1 million clones, 75% of them appearing once. The specimen was memory CD4+ T cells sorted from blood. Sample subset: CD45RA-negative fraction. These TCRs come from a man between 18 and 29 years old in good health.

The J gene is TRBJ2-3, the V gene TRBV6-6; 9 bases align to TRBD2. This CDR3 is built from 15 residues. The germline CDR1 and CDR2 sequences are MNHNY and SVGAGI (reference sequence). Unmatched junction bases numbered 4, after V lost 5 bases and J lost 1 base. CDR3 DNA: TGTGCCAGCAGTAATAGCGGGAGAGGCACAGATACGCAGTATTTT. This codes for CASSNSGRGTDTQYF.

The rearrangement links TRBV2 to TRBJ2-7; D remains unclear. The V gene's germline CDR1 is SNHLY and CDR2 FYNNEI. Trimming stripped 6 bases from V and 0 bases from J, with 15 bases between. This CDR3 region has 15 residues. This CDR3 reads CASRGVGRSSYEQYF. In DNA, the CDR3 is TGTGCCAGCAGGGGCGTTGGTAGGTCCTCCTACGAGCAGTACTTC. Full variable domain (rest looked up from reference TRBV2 and TRBJ2-7): EPEVTQTPSHQVTQMGQEVILRCVPISNHLYFYWYRQILGQKVEFLVSFYNNEISEKSEIFDDQFSVERPDGSNFTLKIRSTKLEDSAMYFCASRGVGRSSYEQYFGPGTRLTVT.

Turning to this clone: The identical CDR3 is also encoded by other nucleotide sequences in the sample. The genes are TRBV19 and TRBJ2-5, with D unclear. Germline V gene data show CDR1 as LNHDA and CDR2 as SQIVND (reference sequence). This CDR3 has 12 amino acids. Trimming removed 2 bases at V and 5 bases at J, with 6 bases between. The CDR3 DNA follows: TGTGCCAGTAGTATACGTGGGGAGACCCAGTACTTC. Translation: CASSIRGETQYF. Using reference TRBV19 and TRBJ2-5 for the parts outside the CDR3, the full variable domain is DGGITQSPKYLFRKEGQNVTLSCEQNLNHDAMYWYRQDPGQGLRLIYYSQIVNDFQKGDIAEGYSVSREKKESFPLTVTSAQKNPTAFYLCASSIRGETQYFGPGTRLLVL.

V is TRBV25-1 and J is TRBJ1-2, with TRBD1 identical over 7 bases. The CDR3 covers 18 residues. Germline V gene sequence: CDR1 MGHDK, CDR2 SYGVNS. V was pared by 5 bases and J by 2 bases, with 17 bases of the junction left unmatched. The CDR3 loop is CASSTGTARFGANYGYTF. DNA for the CDR3: TGTGCCAGCAGTACCGGGACAGCTCGTTTTGGGGCCAACTATGGCTACACCTTC.

V and J are TRBV5-4 and TRBJ2-6, with a weak D call TRBD2 (5 bases). V was trimmed by 4 bases and J by 4 bases, leaving 12 bases between them. Germline CDR1 is SGHNT and CDR2 is YYREEE (reference sequence). The CDR3 contains 15 residues. The CDR3 DNA sequence: TGTGCCAGCAGCCTCACCGGGGTGGGGGCCAACGTCCTGACTTTC. It translates to CASSLTGVGANVLTF. The entire variable domain, with the rest obtained from reference TRBV5-4 and TRBJ2-6, is as follows: ETGVTQSPTHLIKTRGQQVTLRCSSQSGHNTVSWYQQALGQGPQFIFQYYREEENGRGNFPPRFSGLQFPNYSSELNVNALELDDSALYLCASSLTGVGANVLTFGAGSRLTVL.

The rearrangement joins TRBV13 to TRBJ1-6; unclear D gene. Germline lookup yields CDR1 PRHDT and CDR2 FYEKMQ (reference sequence). With 5 bases removed from V and 10 bases from J, the gap between germline ends came to 18 bases. The CDR3 covers 15 residues. This CDR3 is CASSPQMGLGSPLHF. CDR3 sequence (DNA): TGTGCCAGCAGCCCCCAGATGGGGTTAGGGTCACCCCTCCACTTT. Together with reference TRBV13 and TRBJ1-6, the CDR3 gives the full variable domain: AAGVIQSPRHLIKEKRETATLKCYPIPRHDTVYWYQQGPGQDPQFLISFYEKMQSDKGSIPDRFSAQQFSDYHSELNMSSLELGDSALYFCASSPQMGLGSPLHFGNGTRLTVT.

J is TRBJ2-2 and V is TRBV6-5; 7 bases align to TRBD2. Germline V gene sequence: CDR1 MNHEY, CDR2 SVGAGI. Trimming took 6 bases from V and 6 from J; bases not matched to a gene: 10. The CDR3 spans 15 residues. The CDR3 loop is CASSPPGTTAGELFF. The CDR3 nucleotides read TGTGCCAGCAGCCCCCCCGGGACTACTGCCGGGGAGCTGTTTTTT.

The chain couples TRBV7-2 to TRBJ2-5, with D tentatively TRBD1 (6 bases). From germline, CDR1 is SGHTA and CDR2 FQGNSA. Trimming removed 5 bases at V and 5 bases at J, with 18 bases between. This CDR3 comprises 15 residues. CDR3 DNA: TGTGCCAGCAGCGCTTTCAGGGGCGCCATGGAGACCCAGTACTTC. This translates into CASSAFRGAMETQYF.

This chain joins TRBV13 and TRBJ2-3; the D is unclear. The CDR3 runs to 13 residues. Trimming stripped 2 bases from V and 0 bases from J, with 3 bases between. Germline values: CDR1 PRHDT, CDR2 FYEKMQ (reference sequence). The CDR3 reads CASSLISTDTQYF. The DNA of the CDR3 is TGTGCCAGCAGCTTAATTAGCACAGATACGCAGTATTTT.

Comment on this clone: Mismatch with germline at one junction end may stem from a read error. The rearrangement joins TRBV13 to TRBJ1-2; 10 bases are a match to TRBD1. The CDR3 sequence is 14 residues long. Germline CDR1 is PRHDT and CDR2 is FYEKMQ (reference sequence). The CDR3 DNA reads as TGTGCCAGCAGCGAGGACAGGGGGAACTCTGGCTACACCTTC. Residues: CASSEDRGNSGYTF.

This clone was seen only a few times. The DNA of the CDR3 is TGCGCCAGCAGCTTGTTCGGTGATAGGAACACTGAAGCTTTCTTT. Its translation is CASSLFGDRNTEAFF. The rearrangement links TRBV5-1 to TRBJ1-1; D not certain. The V gene lost 1 base and the J gene lost 1 base, with 11 bases spanning the gap. This CDR3 region has 15 residues. The germline V gene has CDR1 SGHRS and CDR2 YFSETQ.

This chain uses TRBV6-5 with TRBJ2-1; D not certain. The CDR3 contains 12 residues. Germline values: CDR1 MNHEY, CDR2 SVGAGI. V lost 0 bases to trimming and J lost 12 bases, with 9 bases between them. The CDR3 bases are TGTGCCAGCAGTTACTCTACTTCTCCGCAGTTCTTC. Translation gives CASSYSTSPQFF.

This chain joins TRBV28 and TRBJ2-5; D is ambiguous. With 6 bases removed from V and 4 bases from J, the gap between germline ends came to 21 bases. CDR3 size: 16 residues. Looked up from germline, CDR1 is MDHEN and CDR2 is SYDVKM. The CDR3 bases are TGTGCCAGCAGCTCATTCGACATGGTGAAAAGAGAGACCCAGTACTTC. Translating it yields CASSSFDMVKRETQYF.

The gene calls are TRBV2 and TRBJ2-5; D is possibly TRBD1 (6 bases). This CDR3 region has 15 residues. CDR1 is SNHLY, CDR2 FYNNEI, per germline. Trimming removed 2 bases at V and 1 base at J, with 11 bases between. This CDR3 is CASSELGAPQETQYF. CDR3 bases: TGTGCCAGCAGTGAACTGGGGGCCCCCCAAGAGACCCAGTACTTC.

V and J are TRBV5-1 and TRBJ2-3; the match to TRBD2 covers 9 bases. V shed 3 bases and J 2 bases; nucleotides not matched to a gene: 7. The length of the CDR3 is 16 residues. Germline V lookup: CDR1 SGHRS, CDR2 YFSETQ. CDR3 DNA: TGCGCCAGCAGCTCCCCGACTAGCGGATACACAGATACGCAGTATTTT. The encoded protein is CASSSPTSGYTDTQYF.

The chain employs TRBV7-9 and TRBJ1-5; no reliable D call. CDR1 SEHNR and CDR2 FQNEAQ come from the germline V gene (reference sequence). The CDR3 has 14 amino acids. Trimming pared 3 bases from V and 4 bases from J, leaving 10 bases between. CDR3 sequence: CASSFTAANQPQHF. CDR3 nucleotide sequence: TGTGCCAGCAGCTTTACGGCAGCTAATCAGCCCCAGCATTTT.

This clone came up many times. The chain combines TRBV10-3 with TRBJ1-3, with 10 bases aligning to TRBD1. The CDR3 contains 14 residues. The germline CDR1 and CDR2 sequences are ENHRY and SYGVKD. The junction had 5 bases not matched to a gene; V was cut back by 9 bases and J by 3 bases. CDR3: CAITGQGGGNTIYF. The CDR3 DNA is TGTGCCATTACTGGACAGGGGGGTGGAAACACCATATATTTT.

The chain joins TRBV7-6 to TRBJ2-7; TRBD1 matches at 9 bases. The CDR3 spans 13 residues. Germline assignment: CDR1 SGHVS and CDR2 FNYEAQ. Losses at the gene ends were 10 bases for V and 6 bases for J; bases not matched to a gene: 10. The CDR3 region is CATSAGTGFEQYF. The CDR3 DNA sequence: TGTGCCACCTCCGCCGGGACAGGGTTCGAGCAGTACTTC.

As regards this clone: At the DNA level, this CDR3 is encoded by other sequences in the same sample as well. V gene TRBV18 combines with J gene TRBJ2-7; no clear D gene. With 0 bases removed from V and 2 bases from J, the gap between germline ends came to 8 bases. The CDR3 runs 14 residues. In germline, CDR1 is KGHSH, CDR2 LQKENI. CDR3 in DNA: TGTGCCAGCTCACCACCGTCAGGAGCCTACGAGCAGTACTTC. Encoded protein: CASSPPSGAYEQYF.

The V and J genes are TRBV5-6 and TRBJ2-7; TRBD1 agrees at 8 bases. Germline CDR1 is SGHDT and CDR2 is YYEEEE. V gave up 4 bases and J gave up 4 bases; unmatched junction bases: 10. This CDR3 is built from 15 residues. The CDR3 coding sequence is TGTGCCAGCAGCCCAAGGGCAGGGGGCCTATACGAGCAGTACTTC. This codes for CASSPRAGGLYEQYF.

In this sample, this clone turned up once. The same CDR3 can be traced to other DNA sequences in this sample. The chain uses TRBV15 and TRBJ1-3; D is ambiguous. CDR1 and CDR2 from the germline V gene are LNHNV and YYDKDF (reference sequence). V lost 0 bases, J lost 0 bases, and 6 bases lay in between. The CDR3 runs 15 residues. The chain's CDR3 is CATSRDGNSGNTIYF. In DNA form, the CDR3 reads TGTGCCACCAGCAGAGATGGCAACTCTGGAAACACCATATATTTT.

This chain joins TRBV27 and TRBJ2-5; D gene unclear. V lost 4 bases and J 11 bases, leaving 11 bases between the germline ends. This CDR3 region has 11 residues. Germline V gene data show CDR1 as MNHEY and CDR2 as SMNVEV (reference sequence). DNA for the CDR3: TGTGCCAGCAGTTCCGGGCTCCAGCAGTACTTC. Amino acid sequence: CASSSGLQQYF.

The chain is built from TRBV27 and TRBJ1-2; the D is unclear. Germline V gene data show CDR1 as MNHEY and CDR2 as SMNVEV (reference sequence). Trimming shortened V by 2 bases and J by 4 bases, and 14 bases separated the two germline ends. CDR3 length: 15 residues. CDR3 DNA sequence: TGTGCCAGCAGTTTACGGCCGGGCTTCGGCTATGGCTACACCTTC. Translated, it gives CASSLRPGFGYGYTF.

The chain uses TRBV5-1 and TRBJ2-7; 14 bases agree with TRBD2. The CDR3 covers 18 residues. Per the germline V gene, CDR1 is SGHRS and CDR2 is YFSETQ. V trimming: 2 bases; J trimming: 3 bases; junction bases outside the gene matches: 10. The CDR3 nucleotides are TGCGCCAGCAGCTTCGTTGGGACTAGCGGGAGTGGTGGCTACGAGCAGTACTTC. Translated, it gives CASSFVGTSGSGGYEQYF.

This clone was recorded a few times. In the same sample, other DNA sequences code for this CDR3. This sequence joins TRBV5-1 and TRBJ2-2; possibly TRBD2 for D (5 bases). Germline loops: CDR1 SGHRS, CDR2 YFSETQ. The V end lost 7 bases, the J end lost 1 base, and 5 bases lay between the germline ends. The CDR3 is made up of 12 amino acids. CDR3: CASRENTGELFF. CDR3 coding DNA: TGCGCCAGCCGGGAGAACACCGGGGAGCTGTTTTTT. The full variable domain, rest sourced from reference TRBV5-1 and TRBJ2-2, is KAGVTQTPRYLIKTRGQQVTLSCSPISGHRSVSWYQQTPGQGLQFLFEYFSETQRNKGNFPGRFSGRQFSNSRSEMNVSTLELGDSALYLCASRENTGELFFGEGSRLTVL.

V gene TRBV19 combines with J gene TRBJ1-4; D remains unclear. The CDR3 runs to 12 residues. Germline assignment: CDR1 LNHDA and CDR2 SQIVND (reference sequence). V was pared by 5 bases and J by 2 bases, with 3 bases between. The CDR3 loop reads CASSRTNEKLFF. The DNA for the CDR3 is TGTGCCAGTAGTCGCACTAATGAAAAACTGTTTTTT.

As concerns this clone: Other DNA sequences of this sample code for an identical CDR3. The CDR3 sequence is CASSEASTDTQYF. The CDR3 nucleotides read TGCGCCAGCAGTGAGGCGAGCACAGATACGCAGTATTTT. The V call is TRBV10-1, the J call TRBJ2-3, with D unresolved. V gave up 2 bases and J gave up 0 bases, with 3 bases separating them. Looked up from germline, CDR1 is WNHNN and CDR2 is SYGVQD (reference sequence). The CDR3 is made up of 13 amino acids.

The chain has TRBV4-1 and TRBJ2-5; D uncertain. The V gene lost 2 bases and the J gene lost 5 bases, with 12 bases spanning the gap. CDR1 MGHRA and CDR2 YSYEKL come from the germline V gene. This CDR3 is built from 14 residues. The CDR3 spells CASSQRRSGETQYF. CDR3 bases: TGCGCCAGCAGCCAACGAAGGTCCGGGGAGACCCAGTACTTC.

This clone was seen a few times. This chain links TRBV11-3 with TRBJ1-1; no clear D. The V gene lost 4 bases and the J gene lost 10 bases, with 16 bases spanning the gap. Germline V CDR1 and CDR2: SGHNT, YENEEA. The CDR3 consists of 13 residues. CDR3 sequence: CASSSDLMTPAFF. In nucleotides, the CDR3 is TGTGCCAGCAGCTCCGATCTAATGACCCCAGCTTTCTTT. Full variable domain (remainder filled in from reference TRBV11-3 and TRBJ1-1): EAGVVQSPRYKIIEKKQPVAFWCNPISGHNTLYWYLQNLGQGPELLIRYENEEAVDDSQLPKDRFSAERLKGVDSTLKIQPAELGDSAVYLCASSSDLMTPAFFGQGTRLTVV.

The chain combines TRBV9 with TRBJ2-5; D is possibly TRBD1 (5 bases). The V gene's germline CDR1 is SGDLS and CDR2 YYNGEE. This CDR3 contains 15 residues. Trimming shortened V by 0 bases and J by 1 base, and 10 bases separated the two germline ends. The CDR3 sequence is CASSVGQGSQETQYF. The CDR3 coding sequence is TGTGCCAGCAGCGTAGGGCAGGGAAGCCAAGAGACCCAGTACTTC.